A single sample gave rise to the 27 T cell receptor beta chains below, sequenced in a study of OX40 agonist ivuxolimab in advanced cancers. The method was immunoSEQ multiplex PCR; TCRdb's version includes in-frame clones alone and lacks a portion of them. The table includes under 90,000 clones, around 83% detected once. The specimen was CD4+ or CD8+ T cells sorted from blood, collected in a trial of the OX40 agonist ivuxolimab. Receptors originate from an adult with an advanced solid tumor such as melanoma, head and neck, liver or kidney cancer.

This clone was observed a handful of times. Here the CDR3 reads CATYGGTREQYF. The CDR3 coding sequence is TGTGCCACCTATGGGGGGACGAGAGAGCAGTACTTC. This chain joins TRBV6-5 and TRBJ2-7, with D possibly matching TRBD2 (6 bases). The CDR3 covers 12 residues. Germline V CDR1 and CDR2: MNHEY, SVGAGI. V was pared by 10 bases and J by 7 bases, with 17 bases between.

This chain connects TRBV19 to TRBJ1-4, with D maybe TRBD1 (5 bases). This CDR3 comprises 16 residues. The V end was cut by 9 bases, the J end by 7 bases, with 24 bases between. The V gene's germline CDR1 is LNHDA and CDR2 SQIVND (reference sequence). CDR3 protein: CASRDGAGPALEKLFF. Written as DNA, the CDR3 is TGTGCCAGCCGGGACGGAGCAGGGCCAGCGCTTGAAAAACTGTTTTTT.

In its sample, this clone was seen once. This sequence joins TRBV19 and TRBJ2-4; weak D call: TRBD2 (6 bases). The CDR3 covers 14 residues. The V gene lost 5 bases and the J gene lost 4 bases, with 12 bases spanning the gap. Germline CDR1 LNHDA, CDR2 SQIVND (reference sequence). The CDR3 spells CASSAPGLKNIQYF. As DNA, the CDR3 is TGTGCCAGTAGTGCCCCGGGACTGAAAAACATTCAGTACTTC. Full variable domain (outside the CDR3, taken from reference TRBV19 and TRBJ2-4): DGGITQSPKYLFRKEGQNVTLSCEQNLNHDAMYWYRQDPGQGLRLIYYSQIVNDFQKGDIAEGYSVSREKKESFPLTVTSAQKNPTAFYLCASSAPGLKNIQYFGAGTRLSVL.

This chain joins TRBV30 and TRBJ1-6; the match to TRBD1 covers 10 bases. The CDR3 loop spans 15 amino acids. V lost 4 bases and J lost 10; bases outside the gene matches: 10. From germline, CDR1 is GTSNPN and CDR2 SVGIG (reference sequence). DNA for the CDR3: TGTGCCTGGAAGATTGGGACAGGGGTAATGTCACCCCTCCACTTT. Translated, it gives CAWKIGTGVMSPLHF.

The chain employs TRBV4-2 and TRBJ1-2; 9 bases line up with TRBD1. Trimming removed 1 base from V and 4 bases from J; junction bases left unmatched: 7. The CDR3 contains 16 residues. Per germline, CDR1 LGHNA and CDR2 YNFKEQ. The CDR3 loop reads CASSQAGTGTIYGYTF. The CDR3 coding sequence is TGTGCCAGCAGCCAAGCAGGGACAGGGACTATCTATGGCTACACCTTC.

The chain couples TRBV5-1 to TRBJ2-1, with TRBD1 matching 9 bases. Germline CDR1 reads SGHRS; CDR2 reads YFSETQ. The CDR3 is 16 amino acids. Germline trimming cut 2 bases from V and 6 bases from J; bases unmatched to any gene: 9. CDR3 DNA: TGCGCCAGCAGCTTTACCGGGACAGGGTTGGTCAATGAGCAGTTCTTC. It specifies CASSFTGTGLVNEQFF. The variable domain in full, completed from reference TRBV5-1 and TRBJ2-1, reads KAGVTQTPRYLIKTRGQQVTLSCSPISGHRSVSWYQQTPGQGLQFLFEYFSETQRNKGNFPGRFSGRQFSNSRSEMNVSTLELGDSALYLCASSFTGTGLVNEQFFGPGTRLTVL.

J is TRBJ2-7 and V is TRBV9, with TRBD2 identical over 10 bases. The CDR3 consists of 16 residues. Germline CDR1 SGDLS, CDR2 YYNGEE. V was pared by 4 bases and J by 0 bases, with 7 bases of the junction left unmatched. Here the CDR3 DNA reads TGTGCCAGCAGCCCTCTAGCGGGAGACCTCTCCTACGAGCAGTACTTC. Its translation is CASSPLAGDLSYEQYF.

The chain links TRBV7-8 to TRBJ2-1; 15 bases line up with TRBD2. V lost 4 bases, J lost 6 bases, and 10 bases stayed unmatched. Germline CDR1 reads SGHVS; CDR2 reads FQNEAQ. This CDR3 has 18 residues. In DNA, the CDR3 is TGTGCCAGCAGCTCAGGACTAGCGGGGGGGCTGTTAAGCAATGAGCAGTTCTTC. This translates into CASSSGLAGGLLSNEQFF. The full variable domain, completed using reference TRBV7-8 and TRBJ2-1, is GAGVSQSPRYKVAKRGQDVALRCDPISGHVSLFWYQQALGQGPEFLTYFQNEAQLDKSGLPSDRFFAERPEGSVSTLKIQRTQQEDSAVYLCASSSGLAGGLLSNEQFFGPGTRLTVL.

This chain links TRBV5-4 with TRBJ2-2; no clear D. The length of the CDR3 is 16 residues. V dropped 0 bases and J dropped 0 bases, with 9 bases sitting between them. Germline CDR1 SGHNT, CDR2 YYREEE (reference sequence). DNA for the CDR3: TGTGCCAGCAGCTTGGGAAGGCGCGCGAACACCGGGGAGCTGTTTTTT. Its protein product is CASSLGRRANTGELFF.

The rearrangement uses TRBV28 and TRBJ1-3; tentatively, D is TRBD1 (6 bases). Germline V gene data show CDR1 as MDHEN and CDR2 as SYDVKM. The CDR3 is 14 amino acids. The V end was cut by 6 bases, the J end by 0 bases, with 9 bases between. In DNA form, the CDR3 reads TGTGCCAGCAGGCTACAGGGCTCTGGAAACACCATATATTTT. It yields the protein CASRLQGSGNTIYF.

The chain is built from TRBV5-4 and TRBJ2-5; perhaps TRBD1 as D (6 bases). The germline V and J ends were trimmed by 4 bases and 1 base, with 11 bases remaining between them. There are 14 residues in the CDR3. Per the germline V gene, CDR1 is SGHNT and CDR2 is YYREEE (reference sequence). The CDR3 loop reads CASSLGTRQETQYF. In nucleotides, the CDR3 is TGTGCCAGCAGCCTGGGGACACGCCAAGAGACCCAGTACTTC.

The V gene is TRBV18, the J gene TRBJ2-7; the D is unclear. The CDR3 runs 13 residues. The ends were cut back, 0 bases at V and 6 bases at J, with 9 bases in the middle. Germline values: CDR1 KGHSH, CDR2 LQKENI. In nucleotides, the CDR3 is TGTGCCAGCTCACCACCGAAAGCCCTCGAGCAGTACTTC. It specifies CASSPPKALEQYF. The full variable domain, rest sourced from reference TRBV18 and TRBJ2-7, is NAGVMQNPRHLVRRRGQEARLRCSPMKGHSHVYWYRQLPEEGLKFMVYLQKENIIDESGMPKERFSAEFPKEGPSILRIQQVVRGDSAAYFCASSPPKALEQYFGPGTRLTVT.

The chain carries TRBV7-2 and TRBJ2-1; TRBD2 matches 9 bases. This CDR3 has 16 residues. Germline V lookup: CDR1 SGHTA, CDR2 FQGNSA. Unmatched junction bases numbered 8, after V lost 1 base and J lost 7 bases. CDR3 region: CASSLGPSGIKNEQFF. The DNA of the CDR3 is TGTGCCAGCAGCTTAGGTCCTAGCGGGATTAAGAATGAGCAGTTCTTC.

The chain is built from TRBV28 and TRBJ2-7; D may correspond to TRBD1 or TRBD2 (5 bases each). There are 12 residues in the CDR3. V lost 7 bases and J 6 bases, leaving 13 bases between the germline ends. From germline, CDR1 is MDHEN and CDR2 SYDVKM. The CDR3 sequence: CASTREGLEQYF. CDR3 coding DNA: TGTGCCAGCACCCGAGAGGGGCTCGAGCAGTACTTC.

This clone was seen once. The chain carries TRBV5-1 and TRBJ1-2; D gene unclear. Between the trimmed V and J ends, which lost 7 bases and 8 bases, there was a span of 15 bases. The V gene's germline CDR1 is SGHRS and CDR2 YFSETQ. The CDR3 contains 12 residues. The CDR3 DNA reads as TGCGCCAGCCGGGAAGAGAGTCACGGCTACACCTTC. This encodes CASREESHGYTF. Filled out from reference TRBV5-1 and TRBJ1-2, the complete variable domain reads KAGVTQTPRYLIKTRGQQVTLSCSPISGHRSVSWYQQTPGQGLQFLFEYFSETQRNKGNFPGRFSGRQFSNSRSEMNVSTLELGDSALYLCASREESHGYTFGSGTRLTVV.

This chain uses TRBV10-1 with TRBJ1-6; 8 positions match TRBD1. CDR1 and CDR2 (germline): WNHNN, SYGVQD (reference sequence). The CDR3 extends over 14 amino acids. V was pared by 4 bases and J by 7 bases, with 3 bases of the junction left unmatched. For the CDR3, the DNA is TGCGCCAGCAGTGGAACAGGGGGGAATTCACCCCTCCACTTT. Amino acid sequence: CASSGTGGNSPLHF.

J is TRBJ2-7 and V is TRBV6-1; 9 bases agree with TRBD2. The germline V gene encodes CDR1 MNHNS and CDR2 SASEGT. This CDR3 has 14 amino acids. The junction had 6 bases not matched to a gene; V was cut back by 3 bases and J by 6 bases. The CDR3 region is CASSDGAGGIEQYF. CDR3 nucleotides: TGTGCCAGCAGTGACGGAGCGGGGGGCATCGAGCAGTACTTC.

This clone has a single count. The chain carries TRBV28 and TRBJ2-5; D is ambiguous. CDR1 and CDR2 (germline): MDHEN, SYDVKM. V lost 4 bases and J 5 bases, leaving 20 bases between the germline ends. The CDR3 has 16 amino acids. The CDR3 DNA reads TGTGCCAGCAGTTCCCTCGGGTCCGGGCGCCGGGAGACCCAGTACTTC. It translates to CASSSLGSGRRETQYF.

This clone was picked up one time. The rearrangement joins TRBV7-3 to TRBJ2-3; TRBD2 matches 9 bases. The trim removed 5 bases at V and 6 bases at J, leaving 9 bases unmatched. The CDR3 spans 15 residues. CDR1 is SGHTA, CDR2 FQGTGA, per germline. This CDR3 is CASSHGGTSLDTQYF. The DNA for the CDR3 is TGTGCCAGCAGCCATGGGGGGACTAGCCTCGATACGCAGTATTTT.

J is TRBJ2-2 and V is TRBV2, with TRBD2 matching over 11 bases. With V trimmed by 6 bases and J by 6 bases, 6 bases remained unmatched. Germline lookup yields CDR1 SNHLY and CDR2 FYNNEI. The CDR3 is made up of 15 amino acids. The CDR3 DNA reads TGTGCCAGCAGACTCCCGGGACTAGCGGCCGGGGAGCTGTTTTTT. Protein sequence: CASRLPGLAAGELFF.

This clone was seen once. The chain combines TRBV6-1 with TRBJ1-4; D call uncertain. Germline V gene lookup returns CDR1 MNHNS and CDR2 SASEGT. With 7 bases removed from V and 7 bases from J, the gap between germline ends came to 13 bases. The CDR3 runs 13 residues. As DNA, the CDR3 is TGTGCCAGCAAGGCGGTCCGGAGTGAAAAACTGTTTTTT. Its translation is CASKAVRSEKLFF.

The chain joins TRBV9 to TRBJ1-1; the D gene is possibly TRBD1 (6 bases). Trimming shortened V by 5 bases and J by 10 bases, and 12 bases separated the two germline ends. The CDR3 contains 11 residues. Germline CDR1 is SGDLS and CDR2 is YYNGEE. In DNA, the CDR3 is TGTGCCAGCAGGGGGGCAGGGAGAGCTTTCTTT. Residues: CASRGAGRAFF.

V gene TRBV19 combines with J gene TRBJ2-5, with TRBD2 as a possible D gene (5 bases). The germline CDR1 and CDR2 sequences are LNHDA and SQIVND (reference sequence). The CDR3 contains 14 residues. The V end was cut by 1 base, the J end by 1 base, with 7 bases between. The DNA of the CDR3 is TGTGCCAGTAGTATAGGGGGAGTCCAAGAGACCCAGTACTTC. This translates into CASSIGGVQETQYF.

By frequency in the sample, this clone is medium-sized (0.01 to 0.1%). The J gene is TRBJ2-7, the V gene TRBV6-5; D not resolved. The CDR3 has 15 residues. CDR1 and CDR2 (germline): MNHEY, SVGAGI. Trimming stripped 2 bases from V and 0 bases from J, with 11 bases between. This CDR3 reads CASSYLVGDSYEQYF. The CDR3 coding sequence is TGTGCCAGCAGTTACCTCGTTGGGGACTCCTACGAGCAGTACTTC.

The chain combines TRBV9 with TRBJ2-6; D remains unclear. The CDR3 covers 16 residues. V was clipped by 0 bases and J by 0 bases, with 7 bases between them. The germline V gene has CDR1 SGDLS and CDR2 YYNGEE. The CDR3, as DNA: TGTGCCAGCAGCGTAGGGCGGAGCTCTGGGGCCAACGTCCTGACTTTC. Protein: CASSVGRSSGANVLTF.

The chain uses TRBV4-2 and TRBJ2-5; 8 nucleotides match TRBD2. The V gene's germline CDR1 is LGHNA and CDR2 YNFKEQ. V was clipped by 1 base and J by 4 bases; unmatched bases: 5. This CDR3 contains 15 residues. The CDR3 coding sequence is TGTGCCAGCAGCCAAGCGCTAGCGGGCGGAGAGACCCAGTACTTC. Translation: CASSQALAGGETQYF.

The gene calls are TRBV5-1 and TRBJ1-1; 7 bases line up with TRBD1. The CDR3 extends over 17 amino acids. The ends lost 0 bases at V and 1 base at J; junction bases unmatched: 9. CDR1 and CDR2 (germline): SGHRS, YFSETQ. Written as DNA, the CDR3 is TGCGCCAGCAGCTTGGAAGGAGACAGGGTCGGGAACACTGAAGCTTTCTTT. Protein: CASSLEGDRVGNTEAFF.